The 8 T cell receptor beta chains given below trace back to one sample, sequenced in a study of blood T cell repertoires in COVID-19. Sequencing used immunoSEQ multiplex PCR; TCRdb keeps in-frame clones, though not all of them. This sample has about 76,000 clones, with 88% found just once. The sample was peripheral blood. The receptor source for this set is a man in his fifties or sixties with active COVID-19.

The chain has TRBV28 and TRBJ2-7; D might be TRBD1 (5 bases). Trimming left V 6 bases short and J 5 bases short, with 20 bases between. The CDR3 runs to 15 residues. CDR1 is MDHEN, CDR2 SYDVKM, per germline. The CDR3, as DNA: TGTGCCAGCAGCCCCGAAGGACACAAGCGTAACGAGCAGTACTTC. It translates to CASSPEGHKRNEQYF.

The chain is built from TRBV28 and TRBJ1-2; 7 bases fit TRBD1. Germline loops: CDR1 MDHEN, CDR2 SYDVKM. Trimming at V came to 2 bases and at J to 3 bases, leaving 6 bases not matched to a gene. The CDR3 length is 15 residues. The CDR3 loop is CASSLTRQGDYGYTF. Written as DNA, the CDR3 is TGTGCCAGCAGTTTAACCCGACAGGGTGACTATGGCTACACCTTC.

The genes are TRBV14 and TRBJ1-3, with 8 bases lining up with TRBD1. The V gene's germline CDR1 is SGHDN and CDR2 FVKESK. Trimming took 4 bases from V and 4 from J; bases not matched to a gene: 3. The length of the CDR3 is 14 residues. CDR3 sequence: CASSLRGLGNTIYF. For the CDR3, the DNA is TGTGCCAGCAGCCTCAGGGGGCTCGGAAACACCATATATTTT.

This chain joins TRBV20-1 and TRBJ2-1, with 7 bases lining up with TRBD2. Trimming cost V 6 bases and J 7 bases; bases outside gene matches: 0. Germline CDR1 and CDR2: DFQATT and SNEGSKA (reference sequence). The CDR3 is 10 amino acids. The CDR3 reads CSAGRNEQFF. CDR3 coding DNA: TGCAGTGCCGGGAGGAATGAGCAGTTCTTC.

CDR3 in amino acids: CASSLSGGAVVDTQYF. CDR3 sequence (DNA): TGTGCCAGCAGCCTGAGCGGGGGGGCCGTTGTAGATACGCAGTATTTT. J is TRBJ2-3 and V is TRBV7-2; 10 bases map to TRBD2. The CDR3 runs 16 residues. The germline V gene has CDR1 SGHTA and CDR2 FQGNSA. The V gene end was trimmed by 5 bases and the J gene end by 5 bases; junction bases not matched to a gene: 10.

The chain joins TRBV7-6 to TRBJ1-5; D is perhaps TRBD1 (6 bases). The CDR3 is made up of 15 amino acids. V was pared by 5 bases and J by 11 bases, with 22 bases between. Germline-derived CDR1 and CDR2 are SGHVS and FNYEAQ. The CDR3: CASSTARGTITAQHF. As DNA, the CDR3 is TGTGCCAGCAGCACCGCAAGGGGGACAATCACAGCCCAGCATTTT. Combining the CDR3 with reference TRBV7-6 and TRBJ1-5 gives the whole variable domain GAGVSQSPRYKVTKRGQDVALRCDPISGHVSLYWYRQALGQGPEFLTYFNYEAQQDKSGLPNDRFSAERPEGSISTLTIQRTEQRDSAMYRCASSTARGTITAQHFGDGTRLSIL.

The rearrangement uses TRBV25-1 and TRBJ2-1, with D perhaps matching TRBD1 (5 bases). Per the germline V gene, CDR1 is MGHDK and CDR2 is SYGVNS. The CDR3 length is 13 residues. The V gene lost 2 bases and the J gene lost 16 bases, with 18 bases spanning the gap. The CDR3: CASSERGTLPCFF. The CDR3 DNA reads TGTGCCAGCAGTGAAAGGGGAACACTGCCTTGCTTCTTC.

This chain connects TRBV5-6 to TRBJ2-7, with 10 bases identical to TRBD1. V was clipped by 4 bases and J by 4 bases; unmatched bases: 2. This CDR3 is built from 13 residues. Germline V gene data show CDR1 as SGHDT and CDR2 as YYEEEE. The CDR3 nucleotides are TGTGCCAGCAGCGGGGGACAGGGGTACGAGCAGTACTTC. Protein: CASSGGQGYEQYF. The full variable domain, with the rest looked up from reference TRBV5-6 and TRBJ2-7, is DAGVTQSPTHLIKTRGQQVTLRCSPKSGHDTVSWYQQALGQGPQFIFQYYEEEERQRGNFPDRFSGHQFPNYSSELNVNALLLGDSALYLCASSGGQGYEQYFGPGTRLTVT.